Below are 20 T cell receptor beta chains sequenced from a single sample in a study of T cells in Graves' hyperthyroidism and ophthalmopathy. Researchers amplified the TCR beta CDR3 regions from RNA transcripts. When the TCR CDR3 underwent first-round RT-PCR, the HTBI primer set was used. From the multiplex PCR reads, TCRdb called clonotypes with MiXCR, one entry per CDR3 protein. Of hundreds of thousands of distinct CDR3 sequences listed, approximately 40% were seen once; the top ten hold 30% to 40%. Sequenced: blood. Receptors were obtained from a woman in her 40s with Graves' hyperthyroidism.

This clonotype was counted ten times or more. This sequence joins TRBV2 and TRBJ1-1; D is perhaps TRBD1 (5 bases). Germline CDR1 reads SNHLY; CDR2 reads FYNNEI. The CDR3 has 13 residues. The V end lost 3 bases, the J end lost 5 bases, and 10 bases lay between the germline ends. The CDR3 protein is CASSEAGETEAFF. CDR3 coding DNA: TGTGCCAGCAGTGAGGCGGGGGAGACTGAAGCTTTCTTT.

This clonotype has more than one count but fewer than ten. The V and J genes are TRBV7-2 and TRBJ2-7, with D possibly matching TRBD1 (5 bases). The CDR3 covers 15 residues. The V end lost 3 bases, the J end lost 3 bases, and 15 bases lay between the germline ends. Germline CDR1 SGHTA, CDR2 FQGNSA. The CDR3 loop reads CASSFGRQGIYEQYF. In DNA form, the CDR3 reads TGTGCCAGCAGCTTCGGACGGCAGGGCATCTACGAGCAGTACTTC.

This clonotype was seen just once. The rearrangement joins TRBV5-1 to TRBJ2-7; TRBD1 matches 7 bases. The tail of the sequence fits TRBJ2-1 better, so the J call may be wrong. CDR3 size: 14 residues. The germline V gene encodes CDR1 SGHRS and CDR2 YFSETQ. In DNA, the CDR3 is TGCGCCAGCAAGAAGACAGGGTCTATTAATGAGCAGTTCTTC. It codes for CASKKTGSINEQFF.

This clonotype appeared many times. The V call is TRBV3-1, the J call TRBJ1-1; possible D gene TRBD1, 6 bases. Per germline, CDR1 LGHDT and CDR2 YNNKEL (reference sequence). Trimming removed 1 base at V and 5 bases at J, with 11 bases between. The CDR3 loop spans 14 amino acids. The CDR3 here is CASSQGGARTEAFF. CDR3 DNA: TGTGCCAGCAGCCAAGGGGGGGCTAGAACTGAAGCTTTCTTT. Full variable domain (missing parts from reference TRBV3-1 and TRBJ1-1): DTAVSQTPKYLVTQMGNDKSIKCEQNLGHDTMYWYKQDSKKFLKIMFSYNNKELIINETVPNRFSPKSPDKAHLNLHINSLELGDSAVYFCASSQGGARTEAFFGQGTRLTVV.

The CDR3 protein is CASSLGTGAGEKLFF. In nucleotides, the CDR3 is TGTGCCAGCAGCTTAGGAACAGGGGCCGGTGAAAAACTGTTTTTT. V is TRBV9 and J is TRBJ1-4; 7 nucleotides align to TRBD1. CDR1 is SGDLS, CDR2 YYNGEE, per germline. This CDR3 is 15 amino acids long. After removal of 4 bases from V and 7 bases from J, the junction contained 10 bases not matched to a gene. Supplemented by reference TRBV9 and TRBJ1-4, the full variable domain reads DSGVTQTPKHLITATGQRVTLRCSPRSGDLSVYWYQQSLDQGLQFLIQYYNGEERAKGNILERFSAQQFPDLHSELNLSSLELGDSALYFCASSLGTGAGEKLFFGSGTQLSVL.

This clonotype was detected many times. A much larger clonotype is one base distant, so this may be a read error. The CDR3 region is CASSLDSEQYF. CDR3 sequence (DNA): TGTGCCAGCAGCTTAGATAGCGAGCAGTACTTC. V is TRBV7-2 and J is TRBJ2-7; D remains unclear. V was cut by 1 base and J by 6 bases, with 4 bases left in between. Germline V gene sequence: CDR1 SGHTA, CDR2 FQGNSA. The CDR3 is 11 residues long.

V gene TRBV19 combines with J gene TRBJ1-4; TRBD1 matches 7 bases. CDR1 and CDR2 from the germline V gene are LNHDA and SQIVND (reference sequence). This CDR3 has 14 amino acids. With V trimmed by 9 bases and J by 7 bases, 11 bases remained unmatched. This chain's CDR3 is CASSLGGATEKLFF. CDR3 DNA: TGTGCCAGCAGTTTAGGGGGCGCGACTGAAAAACTGTTTTTT. Full variable domain (remainder filled in from reference TRBV19 and TRBJ1-4): DGGITQSPKYLFRKEGQNVTLSCEQNLNHDAMYWYRQDPGQGLRLIYYSQIVNDFQKGDIAEGYSVSREKKESFPLTVTSAQKNPTAFYLCASSLGGATEKLFFGSGTQLSVL.

Many counts were recorded for this clonotype. The chain is built from TRBV19 and TRBJ1-1; 7 nucleotides line up with TRBD1. The CDR3 is 16 amino acids. From germline, CDR1 is LNHDA and CDR2 SQIVND (reference sequence). J lost 4 bases, V lost 6 bases, and 14 bases had no gene match. CDR3 protein: CASSRDEDREATEAFF. As DNA, the CDR3 is TGTGCCAGTAGCCGGGACGAAGACAGGGAGGCCACTGAAGCTTTCTTT.

This clonotype was observed a few times. The junction departs from the called germline gene at one end, perhaps through a read error. The chain couples TRBV10-3 to TRBJ1-6; D is uncertain. The CDR3 runs to 17 residues. The V gene's germline CDR1 is ENHRY and CDR2 SYGVKD. The CDR3 region is CASSYSSRSSYNSPLHF. The CDR3 bases are TGTGCCAGCAGTTACTCGAGTCGGAGCTCCTATAATTCACCCCTCCACTTT.

The chain couples TRBV7-6 to TRBJ2-5; 7 positions agree with TRBD1. CDR1 is SGHVS, CDR2 FNYEAQ, per germline. This CDR3 has 15 residues. Germline trimming cut 2 bases from V and 3 bases from J; bases unmatched to any gene: 6. CDR3 sequence (DNA): TGTGCCAGCAGCTTACCGGCAGGGGGAGAAGAGACCCAGTACTTC. It translates to CASSLPAGGEETQYF.

For this clonotype: One base away lies a much larger clone, so this may be a sequencing read error. The chain combines TRBV5-6 with TRBJ2-6; 8 bases map to TRBD1. CDR1 is SGHDT, CDR2 YYEEEE, per germline. CDR3 length: 19 amino acids. The CDR3 sequence is CASSLVANAGGSGANLLTF. In nucleotides, the CDR3 is TGTGCCAGCAGCTTAGTGGCAAATGCAGGGGGCTCTGGGGCCAACCTCCTGACTTTC.

This clonotype was seen more than once but under ten times. The chain is built from TRBV20-1 and TRBJ2-7; 7 positions match TRBD1. The germline CDR1 and CDR2 sequences are DFQATT and SNEGSKA (reference sequence). The CDR3 is 12 residues long. Unmatched junction bases numbered 4, after V lost 6 bases and J lost 2 bases. CDR3 sequence reads: CSATGTAYEQYF. The DNA for the CDR3 is TGCAGTGCCACCGGGACAGCCTACGAGCAGTACTTC.

The genes are TRBV7-9 and TRBJ1-1, with D tentatively TRBD1 (5 bases). Germline loops: CDR1 SEHNR, CDR2 FQNEAQ (reference sequence). The CDR3 covers 15 residues. V dropped 5 bases and J dropped 6 bases, with 19 bases sitting between them. CDR3 coding DNA: TGTGCCAGCAGCCCGTTCGGGGAGGGGTCCCCTGAAGCTTTCTTT. Its protein is CASSPFGEGSPEAFF.

Concerning this clonotype itself: A much larger clone differs by one base, so this may be a read error. J is TRBJ2-2 and V is TRBV2, with TRBD1 as a possible D gene (6 bases). The CDR3 totals 15 residues. Trimming removed 4 bases at V and 6 bases at J, with 15 bases between. Per the germline V gene, CDR1 is SNHLY and CDR2 is FYNNEI. The CDR3 region is CASSGDTAIAGELFF. The CDR3 DNA reads as TGTGCCAGCAGTGGGGACACTGCTATCGCCGGGGAGCTGTTTTTT.

Regarding this clonotype: At one of its ends the junction is not consistent with the germline gene, which may arise from a read error. The chain recombines TRBV15 with TRBJ2-7, with TRBD2 as a possible D gene (6 bases). Germline-derived CDR1 and CDR2 are LNHNV and YYDKDF (reference sequence). The CDR3 extends over 15 amino acids. The CDR3 spells CAASSLVGLNYEQYF. As DNA, the CDR3 is TGTGCCGCCAGCAGCTTAGTTGGACTAAACTACGAGCAGTACTTC.

This clonotype turned up a few times. The chain links TRBV5-5 to TRBJ1-6; 8 bases are a match to TRBD1. J was trimmed by 6 bases and V by 1 base; bases with no gene match: 9. Germline CDR1 and CDR2: SGHKS and YYEKEE (reference sequence). The CDR3 consists of 17 residues. The CDR3 spells CASSLTYWTGRNSPLHF. The CDR3 DNA sequence: TGTGCCAGCAGCTTGACGTATTGGACAGGGCGTAATTCACCCCTCCACTTT.

The chain uses TRBV6-5 and TRBJ1-5; possible D gene TRBD1, 5 bases. Trimming stripped 5 bases from V and 3 bases from J, with 20 bases between. The germline gives CDR1 MNHEY, CDR2 SVGAGI. The CDR3 totals 17 residues. The CDR3 reads CASSPNGGYFNNQPQHF. CDR3 sequence (DNA): TGTGCCAGCAGTCCCAATGGGGGGTATTTTAACAATCAGCCCCAGCATTTT.

J is TRBJ1-4 and V is TRBV19; D ambiguous. V was shortened by 4 bases and J by 0 bases, with 15 bases between the two germline ends. The germline gives CDR1 LNHDA, CDR2 SQIVND (reference sequence). The CDR3 is 17 residues long. As DNA, the CDR3 is TGTGCCAGTAGTAAGAAGATAACTAGAGCAACTAATGAAAAACTGTTTTTT. It codes for CASSKKITRATNEKLFF.

The V gene is TRBV10-3, the J gene TRBJ2-7; 8 positions agree with TRBD1. Trimming at V came to 5 bases and at J to 4 bases, leaving 10 bases not matched to a gene. The V gene's germline CDR1 is ENHRY and CDR2 SYGVKD. The CDR3 contains 15 residues. As DNA, the CDR3 is TGTGCCATCAGTCCGGTGACAGGGGCCGGGTACGAGCAGTACTTC. Its translation: CAISPVTGAGYEQYF.

This clonotype was detected a few times. The germline gene is not matched at one end of the junction; a read error may be the cause. The chain is built from TRBV28 and TRBJ2-7, with 7 bases matching TRBD2. CDR3 length: 13 amino acids. The V gene's germline CDR1 is MDHEN and CDR2 SYDVKM. Here the CDR3 reads CASSRPVSGPKHF. CDR3 DNA: TGTGCCAGCAGCCGACCAGTTAGCGGGCCCAAGCACTTC.